This is a list of T cell receptor beta chains from one sample in a study of siplizumab effects on memory and regulatory T cells. The assay was immunoSEQ multiplex PCR, and TCRdb's table has in-frame clones only and misses some. The sample has approximately 20,000 clones, approximately 44% seen once. No antigen has been identified for these receptors. Input material: CFSE-low (dividing) CD4+ T cells sorted from an allogeneic mixed lymphocyte reaction. Receptors were obtained from a human donor in good health; the cells came from an allogeneic mixed lymphocyte reaction. Some clones in this sample may be carry-over from other donors' samples. CDR3s include the opening cysteine and the closing phenylalanine or tryptophan. Fields, in order: clone size, V gene, CDR3 length, J gene, D gene, CDR3 DNA, CDR3 protein. The D gene is left open where the match is weak. Where a row states a size, it is once, few, many or the class of an expanded clone; other rows omit it.

few	TRBV5-1	15	TRBJ2-2	-	TGCGCCAGCAGCTTCGATCCGCGCGTAACCGGGGAGCTGTTTTTT	CASSFDPRVTGELFF
-	TRBV18	14	TRBJ2-1	-	TGTGCCAGCTCACCGGACTGGGTCCCTAATGAGCAGTTCTTC	CASSPDWVPNEQFF
-	TRBV2	13	TRBJ2-1	-	TGTGCCAGCACTGATTCGTTCTACAATGAGCAGTTCTTC	CASTDSFYNEQFF
-	TRBV5-1	15	TRBJ2-7	-	TGCGCCAGCAGCTTCTTGACTAGTAATGCGTACGAGCAGTACTTC	CASSFLTSNAYEQYF
-	TRBV23-1	15	TRBJ1-2	-	TGCGCCAGCAAGAGAACAGGGTGTTTGGACTATGGCTACACCTTC	CASKRTGCLDYGYTF
many	TRBV6-1	21	TRBJ1-3	TRBD1	TGTGCCAGCAGTGAAGTAAGATTGACAGGGGTCAGACTCAGCTCTGGAAACACCATATATTTT	CASSEVRLTGVRLSSGNTIYF
-	TRBV6-4	14	TRBJ1-2	TRBD1	TGTGCCAGCAGTGACTCGGGACAGTTCTATGGCTACACCTTC	CASSDSGQFYGYTF
few	TRBV5-5	17	TRBJ2-7	TRBD2	TGTGCCAGCAGCCCCCGACTAGCGGGAGATGGTAGAGACGAGCAGTACTTC	CASSPRLAGDGRDEQYF
few	TRBV29-1	15	TRBJ2-4	-	TGCAGCGTTGAACGACAGACTCTAGCCAAAAACATTCAGTACTTC	CSVERQTLAKNIQYF
few	TRBV29-1	14	TRBJ1-2	-	TGCAGCGTTGAAGATTACCCTTATAGTCATGGCTACACCTTC	CSVEDYPYSHGYTF
-	TRBV6-5	14	TRBJ2-2	-	TGTGCCAGCAACTCGGGCTTGAACACCGGGGAGCTGTTTTTT	CASNSGLNTGELFF
-	TRBV19	15	TRBJ2-7	-	TGTGCCAGTATGCCCAGGGAGGCCCCAAATTACGAGCAGTACTTC	CASMPREAPNYEQYF
-	TRBV7-3	11	TRBJ2-7	-	TGTGCCAGCAGCTTCTCCTACGAGCAGTACTTC	CASSFSYEQYF
-	TRBV18	14	TRBJ1-2	-	TGTGCCAGCTCACCGAGCCAGCTGAACTATGGCTACACCTTC	CASSPSQLNYGYTF
medium-sized	TRBV18	15	TRBJ1-2	-	TGTGCCAGCTCACCGCTAGACAGTGTGCGATATGGCTACACCTTC	CASSPLDSVRYGYTF
-	TRBV10-3	14	TRBJ2-5	-	TGTGCCATCAGTGAGGCGGGGACACAAGAGACCCAGTACTTC	CAISEAGTQETQYF
few	TRBV18	15	TRBJ2-1	TRBD2	TGTGCCAGCTCACCACCGTCTAGCGGGAGGGTTGAGCAGTTCTTC	CASSPPSSGRVEQFF
-	TRBV7-2	18	TRBJ2-3	-	TGTGCCAGCAGCTTAGAGGGGGTGGGTCGAATACCCACAGATACGCAGTATTTT	CASSLEGVGRIPTDTQYF
medium-sized	TRBV6-5	13	TRBJ1-1	-	TGTGCCAGCAGTCAATGGGGTACTACTGAAGCTTTCTTT	CASSQWGTTEAFF
few	TRBV6-1	14	TRBJ1-6	-	TGTGCCAGCAGGAGGGGGGGGATGAATTCACCCCTCCACTTT	CASRRGGMNSPLHF
-	TRBV7-9	15	TRBJ1-3	-	TGTGCCAGCAGCTCGCAACAGGGTTCGGGCAACACCATATATTTT	CASSSQQGSGNTIYF
once	TRBV19	14	TRBJ1-2	TRBD1	TGTGCCAGTAGACCGGGACAGGGAAACTATGGCTACACCTTC	CASRPGQGNYGYTF
-	TRBV7-2	13	TRBJ2-7	-	TGTGCCAGCAGCTTTCGGGTTTCAGGCGAGCAGTACTTC	CASSFRVSGEQYF
medium-sized	TRBV7-9	15	TRBJ1-1	-	TGTGCCAGCACCCTTCAGGTCTTACCGAACACTGAAGCTTTCTTT	CASTLQVLPNTEAFF
few	TRBV7-9	14	TRBJ2-7	-	TGTGCCAGCAGCCGCAGGGGCCGAGACTACGAGCAGTACTTC	CASSRRGRDYEQYF
-	TRBV5-1	13	TRBJ1-2	-	TGCGCCAGCAGCTTGGTTCCAGGGAATGGCTACACCTTC	CASSLVPGNGYTF
medium-sized	TRBV6-5	13	TRBJ2-1	TRBD1	TGTGCCAGCAGTGACAGGGGGGTGGATGAGCAGTTCTTC	CASSDRGVDEQFF
-	TRBV2	13	TRBJ1-5	-	TGTGCCAGCAAAGGACCTTCGGCTCAGCCCCAGCATTTT	CASKGPSAQPQHF
-	TRBV6-5	11	TRBJ1-2	TRBD1	TGTGCCAGCAGCCGGGACAGGGGCTACACCTTC	CASSRDRGYTF
-	TRBV6-5	14	TRBJ1-2	-	TGTGCCAGCACCCTAGCCGAGGGCTCCGGTGGCTACACCTTC	CASTLAEGSGGYTF
-	TRBV6-5	11	TRBJ1-2	TRBD1	TGTGCCGGGGGGACAGGAACTGGCTACACCTTC	CAGGTGTGYTF
few	TRBV6-5	15	TRBJ2-7	TRBD1	TGTGCCAGCAGTTACGCCGGGACAGGGAACTACGAGCAGTACTTC	CASSYAGTGNYEQYF
-	TRBV6-6	16	TRBJ2-5	TRBD1	TGTGCCAGCACCCTGGGACAGGGGGCCGGTTGGGAGACCCAGTACTTC	CASTLGQGAGWETQYF
-	TRBV5-1	14	TRBJ1-3	-	TGCGCCAGCAGTGATCGGGGAATTGGAAACACCATATATTTT	CASSDRGIGNTIYF
-	TRBV6-6	16	TRBJ1-5	TRBD1	TGTGCCAGCAATTGGGGACAGGGTATAAGCAATCAGCCCCAGCATTTT	CASNWGQGISNQPQHF
-	TRBV5-1	17	TRBJ1-1	TRBD1	TGCGCCAGCAGCTTGGGGGGAACCCGGACAGGCGGTCCTGAAGCTTTCTTT	CASSLGGTRTGGPEAFF
-	TRBV5-1	14	TRBJ1-1	-	TGCGCCAGCAGCTCCCGGACGGTAGCTATTGAAGCTTTCTTT	CASSSRTVAIEAFF
-	TRBV19	14	TRBJ1-4	-	TGTGCCAGTACCGAAGACGTAGCGGTGGAAAAACTGTTTTTT	CASTEDVAVEKLFF
-	TRBV2	14	TRBJ2-5	-	TGTGCCAGCAGTGAAGGGCAGATTCAAGAGACCCAGTACTTC	CASSEGQIQETQYF
-	TRBV9	14	TRBJ2-7	-	TGTGCCAGCAGCGTAGGTGGCAGCGCCTACGAGCAGTACTTC	CASSVGGSAYEQYF
few	TRBV18	11	TRBJ2-1	-	TGTGCCAGCTCCCAATGGAATGAGCAGTTCTTC	CASSQWNEQFF
-	TRBV10-1	16	TRBJ2-3	TRBD2	TGCGCCAGCAGTGAGGGGCTAGCGGGCATCACAGATACGCAGTATTTT	CASSEGLAGITDTQYF
once	TRBV7-2	13	TRBJ2-5	-	TGTGCCAGCAGCTGGACTAGGGGGGAGACCCAGTACTTC	CASSWTRGETQYF
few	TRBV25-1	16	TRBJ1-4	TRBD1	TGTGCCAGCAGTGCACTAACAGGGGGCGCATACGAAAAACTGTTTTTT	CASSALTGGAYEKLFF
-	TRBV6-6	13	TRBJ1-1	-	TGTGCCAGCAGTCTCCTTCGAACAACTGAAGCTTTCTTT	CASSLLRTTEAFF